These 32 T cell receptor beta chains were sequenced from one sample in a study of T cell repertoires in cytomegalovirus infection. TCRdb called the reads again in MiXCR, with one record for every CDR3 protein. The repertoire holds about 360,000 distinct CDR3 sequences, with about a sixth as singletons. The specimen sequenced was PBMCs. Source of these receptors: a human donor in good health (CMV status not recorded). Some clones in this sample may be carry-over from other donors' samples.

This clonotype has a count of ten or more. Germline is not matched at one junction end, which may reflect a read error. The chain couples TRBV12-3 or TRBV12-4 to TRBJ2-3; D gene unclear. The CDR3 runs to 14 residues. CDR3 sequence: CASSLDPGTNTQYF. DNA for the CDR3: TGTGCCAGCAGTTTAGACCCCGGCACAAATACGCAGTATTTT.

The chain couples TRBV20-1 to TRBJ2-5, with a weak D call TRBD1 (5 bases). The V gene's germline CDR1 is DFQATT and CDR2 SNEGSKA (reference sequence). The CDR3 covers 14 residues. The V gene lost 0 bases and the J gene lost 5 bases, with 13 bases spanning the gap. CDR3 residues: CSARDSRRAETQYF. CDR3 nucleotide sequence: TGCAGTGCTAGAGACTCCCGCAGGGCTGAGACCCAGTACTTC.

The genes are TRBV20-1 and TRBJ2-1, with a weak D call TRBD1 (6 bases). The V gene lost 6 bases and the J gene lost 10 bases, with 19 bases spanning the gap. Germline V gene data show CDR1 as DFQATT and CDR2 as SNEGSKA (reference sequence). The CDR3 is 13 amino acids. The CDR3 nucleotides read TGCAGTGCCCTGAAAGGGGGAGAGCGGGAGCAGTTCTTC. Translation gives CSALKGGEREQFF.

This clonotype was observed a handful of times. V usage is TRBV6-6 and J usage is TRBJ2-7; D gene ambiguous. The V gene lost 0 bases and the J gene lost 3 bases, with 12 bases spanning the gap. The CDR3 totals 15 residues. Germline V CDR1 and CDR2: MNHNY, SVGAGI (reference sequence). The CDR3 DNA follows: TGTGCCAGCAGTTACTCGGAACAACCTAACTACGAGCAGTACTTC. Its protein is CASSYSEQPNYEQYF.

This clonotype was found a few times. The chain joins TRBV30 to TRBJ2-7; tentative D call: TRBD2 (6 bases). Trimming removed 0 bases at V and 6 bases at J, with 21 bases between. Per the germline V gene, CDR1 is GTSNPN and CDR2 is SVGIG (reference sequence). The CDR3 consists of 16 residues. The CDR3 loop is CAWSVRWATSPSEQYF. Written as DNA, the CDR3 is TGTGCCTGGAGTGTACGGTGGGCGACTAGTCCGTCCGAGCAGTACTTC.

This chain links TRBV18 with TRBJ2-3; D is unresolved. The CDR3 is 12 residues long. Germline assignment: CDR1 KGHSH and CDR2 LQKENI. V lost 3 bases and J 5 bases, leaving 6 bases between the germline ends. The CDR3 loop is CASSPSEDTQYF. The CDR3 nucleotides read TGTGCCAGCTCACCCTCCGAAGATACGCAGTATTTT.

This clonotype was seen many times. The V gene is TRBV7-2, the J gene TRBJ2-3; 8 bases align to TRBD2. Looked up from germline, CDR1 is SGHTA and CDR2 is FQGNSA. The CDR3 totals 15 residues. Losses at the gene ends were 5 bases for V and 3 bases for J; bases not matched to a gene: 7. The CDR3 region is CASSRRSGGTDTQYF. The CDR3 DNA reads TGTGCCAGCAGCCGTCGTTCGGGGGGGACAGATACGCAGTATTTT.

This clonotype was seen ten or more times. The CDR3 sequence: CASTLLHGAGNTIYF. For the CDR3, the DNA is TGTGCCAGCACCCTGCTGCATGGGGCTGGAAACACCATATATTTT. The rearrangement uses TRBV28 and TRBJ1-3; unclear D gene. Trimming took off 7 bases at V and 2 bases at J, with 15 bases between the two ends. CDR1 MDHEN and CDR2 SYDVKM come from the germline V gene. The CDR3 runs to 15 residues.

CDR3 in DNA: TGTGCCAGCAGCTTACGATCTTCTCTGTACAATGAGCAGTTCTTC. Its protein product is CASSLRSSLYNEQFF. V and J are TRBV7-6 and TRBJ2-1; unclear D gene. V lost 2 bases to trimming and J lost 4 bases, with 12 bases between them. Germline CDR1 reads SGHVS; CDR2 reads FNYEAQ. This CDR3 region has 15 residues.

The chain joins TRBV11-2 to TRBJ2-1, with D perhaps matching TRBD1 (5 bases). The V and J ends lost 7 bases and 0 bases respectively, with 13 bases between them. This CDR3 contains 15 residues. Germline CDR1 is SGHAT and CDR2 is FQNNGV. Here the CDR3 DNA reads TGTGCCAGCATCCTAGGGGTCCCCTCCTACAATGAGCAGTTCTTC. It encodes CASILGVPSYNEQFF.

This clonotype was counted many times. One junction end disagrees with the germline gene, perhaps due to a read error. The gene calls are TRBV5-1 and TRBJ1-2; no definite D call. This CDR3 is 12 amino acids long. Germline V gene lookup returns CDR1 SGHRS and CDR2 YFSETQ. Here the CDR3 DNA reads TGTGCCAGCAGCCTCGAGGGCTATGGCTACACCTTC. Residues: CASSLEGYGYTF.

The chain employs TRBV12-3 or TRBV12-4 and TRBJ1-3; 7 positions agree with TRBD1. There are 17 residues in the CDR3. V was pared by 6 bases and J by 0 bases, with 11 bases of the junction left unmatched. The CDR3 reads CASSSDRQIYSGNTIYF. CDR3 nucleotides: TGTGCCAGCAGCTCGGACAGGCAGATTTACTCTGGAAACACCATATATTTT.

This clonotype was seen repeatedly, ten times or more. The rearrangement joins TRBV2 to TRBJ2-7; TRBD2 matches at 10 bases. Germline CDR1 and CDR2: SNHLY and FYNNEI. This CDR3 region has 14 residues. J lost 2 bases, V lost 4 bases, and 2 bases had no gene match. The CDR3 coding sequence is TGTGCCAGCAGTGGGACTAGCGGCACCTACGAGCAGTACTTC. This encodes CASSGTSGTYEQYF.

The CDR3 is CASTTRLAGGRNEQFF. In nucleotides, the CDR3 is TGTGCCAGTACAACCCGGCTAGCGGGAGGGCGTAATGAGCAGTTCTTC. The rearrangement uses TRBV19 and TRBJ2-1; TRBD2 aligns across 12 bases. Looked up from germline, CDR1 is LNHDA and CDR2 is SQIVND (reference sequence). V shed 7 bases and J 7 bases; nucleotides not matched to a gene: 11. The CDR3 sequence is 16 residues long.

Many counts were recorded for this clonotype. The V gene is TRBV7-2, the J gene TRBJ2-7, with 12 positions matching TRBD2. V shed 4 bases, J shed 3 bases, and the junction held 4 bases outside the gene matches. CDR3 length: 15 amino acids. The germline CDR1 and CDR2 sequences are SGHTA and FQGNSA. The CDR3 reads CASSYPGLAGYEQYF. The CDR3, as DNA: TGTGCCAGCAGCTACCCGGGACTAGCGGGCTACGAGCAGTACTTC. The full variable domain, completed using reference TRBV7-2 and TRBJ2-7, is GAGVSQSPSNKVTEKGKDVELRCDPISGHTALYWYRQSLGQGLEFLIYFQGNSAPDKSGLPSDRFSAERTGGSVSTLTIQRTQQEDSAVYLCASSYPGLAGYEQYFGPGTRLTVT.

V is TRBV18 and J is TRBJ1-2; D is ambiguous. V lost 3 bases and J lost 8, with 22 bases in between. The V gene's germline CDR1 is KGHSH and CDR2 LQKENI. The length of the CDR3 is 16 residues. The CDR3 DNA is TGTGCCAGCTCACCGAATTCCCGGGCGGTCACTGGGGGCTACACCTTC. Translated: CASSPNSRAVTGGYTF. The full variable domain, with the rest looked up from reference TRBV18 and TRBJ1-2, is NAGVMQNPRHLVRRRGQEARLRCSPMKGHSHVYWYRQLPEEGLKFMVYLQKENIIDESGMPKERFSAEFPKEGPSILRIQQVVRGDSAAYFCASSPNSRAVTGGYTFGSGTRLTVV.

The chain employs TRBV20-1 and TRBJ2-1; 8 bases are a match to TRBD2. The V and J ends lost 4 bases and 8 bases, in that order; junction bases with no gene match: 10. CDR3 length: 14 amino acids. Germline CDR1 DFQATT, CDR2 SNEGSKA (reference sequence). Here the CDR3 DNA reads TGCAGTGCTATCAGCCTCCGCGGGAGGTATGAGCAGTTCTTC. Translated: CSAISLRGRYEQFF.

This clonotype was detected ten times or more. The CDR3 sequence: CSAGTDGGNEQFF. The CDR3 DNA follows: TGCAGTGCGGGGACTGACGGGGGGAATGAGCAGTTCTTC. The chain has TRBV20-1 and TRBJ2-1; the match to TRBD2 covers 7 bases. V lost 6 bases, J lost 7 bases, and 9 bases stayed unmatched. Germline CDR1 DFQATT, CDR2 SNEGSKA (reference sequence). This CDR3 has 13 amino acids.

The chain carries TRBV11-2 and TRBJ2-1; tentative D call: TRBD2 (6 bases). V lost 4 bases to trimming and J lost 8 bases, with 12 bases between them. Per germline, CDR1 SGHAT and CDR2 FQNNGV. The CDR3 has 13 residues. In DNA, the CDR3 is TGTGCCAGCAGCTCGGGGGTCGGGGATGAGCAGTTCTTC. Residues: CASSSGVGDEQFF.

The V gene is TRBV20-1, the J gene TRBJ2-1, with 7 bases matching TRBD2. This CDR3 spans 18 amino acids. Germline V lookup: CDR1 DFQATT, CDR2 SNEGSKA (reference sequence). After removal of 2 bases from V and 0 bases from J, the junction contained 13 bases not matched to a gene. CDR3 protein: CSARTGTVGRSSYNEQFF. CDR3 in DNA: TGCAGTGCTAGAACGGGGACTGTCGGGAGGAGCTCCTACAATGAGCAGTTCTTC.

This clonotype was observed at least ten times. The chain recombines TRBV7-8 with TRBJ2-7; no definite D call. The germline CDR1 and CDR2 sequences are SGHVS and FQNEAQ. The V end lost 1 base, the J end lost 2 bases, and 9 bases lay between the germline ends. This CDR3 is 14 amino acids long. The CDR3 region is CASSLGGPTYEQYF. The CDR3 DNA reads as TGTGCCAGCAGCTTAGGAGGTCCAACCTACGAGCAGTACTTC.

The chain links TRBV2 to TRBJ1-1, with D unclear. In germline, CDR1 is SNHLY, CDR2 FYNNEI. The CDR3 runs 12 residues. V lost 0 bases to trimming and J lost 7 bases, with 6 bases between them. The CDR3 nucleotides are TGTGCCAGCAGTGAAGCGGAGAGTGAAGCTTTCTTT. This encodes CASSEAESEAFF. Using reference TRBV2 and TRBJ1-1 for the parts outside the CDR3, the full variable domain is EPEVTQTPSHQVTQMGQEVILRCVPISNHLYFYWYRQILGQKVEFLVSFYNNEISEKSEIFDDQFSVERPDGSNFTLKIRSTKLEDSAMYFCASSEAESEAFFGQGTRLTVV.

Of note for this clonotype: Possible read error: a much larger clone is one base away. The rearrangement uses TRBV20-1 and TRBJ1-5; 10 bases are a match to TRBD1. Germline-derived CDR1 and CDR2 are DFQATT and SNEGSKA (reference sequence). This CDR3 comprises 15 residues. The V gene end was trimmed by 2 bases and the J gene end by 5 bases; junction bases not matched to a gene: 6. CDR3 residues: CSARTWTGGDQPQHF. In nucleotides, the CDR3 is TGCAGTGCTAGAACATGGACAGGGGGAGATCAGCCCCAGCATTTT.

The chain couples TRBV7-2 to TRBJ2-5, with 8 bases identical to TRBD2. With 5 bases clipped from V and 2 bases from J, the junction kept 4 bases outside the gene matches. This CDR3 comprises 14 residues. Germline CDR1 SGHTA, CDR2 FQGNSA. This CDR3 is CASSKTSAQETQYF. DNA of the CDR3: TGTGCCAGCAGCAAGACTAGCGCGCAAGAGACCCAGTACTTC.

This clonotype was detected many times. The J gene is TRBJ1-2, the V gene TRBV7-8, with D possibly TRBD1 on 5 matching bases. Trimming took off 1 base at V and 7 bases at J, with 10 bases between the two ends. The germline V gene encodes CDR1 SGHVS and CDR2 FQNEAQ. The CDR3 runs 13 residues. The CDR3 DNA follows: TGTGCCAGCAGCTTAGTTCAGGGACGTGGCTACACCTTC. The encoded protein is CASSLVQGRGYTF.

This clonotype was seen only a few times. This sequence joins TRBV18 and TRBJ2-7; 8 nucleotides line up with TRBD1. After removal of 2 bases from V and 4 bases from J, the junction contained 7 bases not matched to a gene. Germline lookup yields CDR1 KGHSH and CDR2 LQKENI. CDR3 length: 15 amino acids. The CDR3 DNA reads as TGTGCCAGCTCACCATCGTCGCAGGGGGCATACGAGCAGTACTTC. Its translation is CASSPSSQGAYEQYF.

The J gene is TRBJ1-2, the V gene TRBV9; the D is unclear. Germline assignment: CDR1 SGDLS and CDR2 YYNGEE. The V end lost 4 bases, the J end lost 4 bases, and 8 bases lay between the germline ends. The CDR3 runs 12 residues. The CDR3 bases are TGTGCCAGCAGCACCAGGAGCTATGGCTACACCTTC. Translation: CASSTRSYGYTF.

There are many counts of this clonotype. This chain uses TRBV7-2 with TRBJ2-3, with D uncertain. Germline loops: CDR1 SGHTA, CDR2 FQGNSA. This CDR3 is built from 13 residues. V lost 5 bases and J 2 bases, leaving 8 bases between the germline ends. Here the CDR3 DNA reads TGTGCCAGCAGCCTGGAGTTCACAGATACGCAGTATTTT. It codes for CASSLEFTDTQYF.

This clonotype was counted ten times or more. This chain links TRBV20-1 with TRBJ1-1, with D perhaps matching TRBD1 (6 bases). The CDR3 is made up of 13 amino acids. The V gene's germline CDR1 is DFQATT and CDR2 SNEGSKA (reference sequence). Trimming removed 6 bases at V and 10 bases at J, with 21 bases between. The CDR3 DNA sequence: TGCAGTGCCCCTTTCACGCGGGGGGCCGCAGCTTTCTTT. Amino acids: CSAPFTRGAAAFF.

This clonotype came up many times. The chain employs TRBV7-2 and TRBJ2-7; D is unclear. Trimming shortened V by 4 bases and J by 5 bases, and 6 bases separated the two germline ends. CDR3 size: 11 residues. CDR1 and CDR2 (germline): SGHTA, FQGNSA. The CDR3 loop reads CASSSVDEQYF. The CDR3 DNA sequence: TGTGCCAGCAGCTCCGTAGACGAGCAGTACTTC.

This clonotype was counted at least ten times. V usage is TRBV7-9 and J usage is TRBJ1-1, with D perhaps TRBD1 (5 bases). CDR3 length equals 14 residues. Germline V CDR1 and CDR2: SEHNR, FQNEAQ (reference sequence). Trimming took off 3 bases at V and 4 bases at J, with 12 bases between the two ends. Here the CDR3 reads CASSFPGKSTEAFF. For the CDR3, the DNA is TGTGCCAGCAGCTTTCCAGGGAAGAGCACTGAAGCTTTCTTT.

This clonotype was recorded a few times. This chain uses TRBV20-1 with TRBJ2-7; 11 positions agree with TRBD2. Germline CDR1 DFQATT, CDR2 SNEGSKA (reference sequence). The CDR3 has 16 amino acids. Germline trimming cut 0 bases from V and 1 base from J; bases unmatched to any gene: 5. CDR3: CSARDLRTSGSYEQYF. DNA of the CDR3: TGCAGTGCTAGAGATCTCCGGACTAGCGGGTCCTACGAGCAGTACTTC.